This passage covers 14 T cell receptor beta chains from one sample sequenced in a study of shared clonotypes between healthy human individuals. Only in-frame clones appear in the TCRdb table, and some are missing; sequencing was by immunoSEQ multiplex PCR. Found here are a few million clones, around 95% of them singletons; the top ten hold over 0.1%. Sequencing input: naive CD4+ T cells sorted from blood. The subset here: CD45RA+ positively selected. Receptor source: a man between 18 and 35 years old in good health.

The chain is built from TRBV2 and TRBJ1-1; tentative D call: TRBD1 (6 bases). Germline V gene lookup returns CDR1 SNHLY and CDR2 FYNNEI. There are 14 residues in the CDR3. Trimming left V 5 bases short and J 0 bases short, with 10 bases between. Here the CDR3 DNA reads TGTGCCAGCAGTCCACAGGGCATGAACACTGAAGCTTTCTTT. Residues: CASSPQGMNTEAFF.

The chain uses TRBV20-1 and TRBJ1-4; D remains unclear. With 6 bases removed from V and 5 bases from J, the gap between germline ends came to 4 bases. The CDR3 consists of 10 residues. CDR1 DFQATT and CDR2 SNEGSKA come from the germline V gene (reference sequence). CDR3 nucleotide sequence: TGCAGTGCGGAAAATGAAAAACTGTTTTTT. This translates into CSAENEKLFF.

The V call is TRBV30, the J call TRBJ2-3, with D perhaps matching TRBD2 (6 bases). CDR1 is GTSNPN, CDR2 SVGIG, per germline (reference sequence). CDR3 size: 11 residues. Trimming left V 4 bases short and J 7 bases short, with 9 bases between. The CDR3 DNA follows: TGTGCCTGGAACGCGGGGAATACGCAGTATTTT. This gives the protein CAWNAGNTQYF.

The rearrangement uses TRBV5-1 and TRBJ1-2; D may be TRBD1 (5 bases). Germline assignment: CDR1 SGHRS and CDR2 YFSETQ. This CDR3 is 13 amino acids long. V was pared by 5 bases and J by 6 bases, with 14 bases between. The DNA of the CDR3 is TGCGCCAGCAGATTCGGGGGAGGCGATGGCTACACCTTC. Translated, it gives CASRFGGGDGYTF.

V and J are TRBV18 and TRBJ1-4; D not certain. The CDR3 consists of 14 residues. V was clipped by 2 bases and J by 7 bases, with 11 bases between them. Germline V gives CDR1 KGHSH, CDR2 LQKENI. The CDR3 sequence: CASSPYVEGEKLFF. The CDR3 DNA follows: TGTGCCAGCTCACCATACGTTGAGGGTGAAAAACTGTTTTTT.

The CDR3 region has the DNA TGCGCCAGCAAGACCGGACAGGGTTGGTACGAGCAGTACTTC. Translation gives CASKTGQGWYEQYF. The chain employs TRBV5-1 and TRBJ2-7; 8 bases are a match to TRBD1. This CDR3 has 14 amino acids. V shed 6 bases, J shed 4 bases, and the junction held 9 bases outside the gene matches. From germline, CDR1 is SGHRS and CDR2 YFSETQ.

V is TRBV18 and J is TRBJ1-6; D is uncertain. CDR3 length: 16 residues. Trimming left V 3 bases short and J 7 bases short, with 16 bases between. The V gene's germline CDR1 is KGHSH and CDR2 LQKENI. The CDR3 reads CASSPDVGLRNSPLHF. The CDR3 DNA is TGTGCCAGCTCACCCGATGTGGGGTTGAGAAATTCACCCCTCCACTTT.

Remarks on this clone: This specimen includes other DNA sequences encoding the same CDR3. This rearrangement joins TRBV18 to TRBJ1-3; D uncertain. This CDR3 has 13 amino acids. The germline V gene encodes CDR1 KGHSH and CDR2 LQKENI. Trimming shortened V by 2 bases and J by 0 bases, and 2 bases separated the two germline ends. In DNA, the CDR3 is TGTGCCAGCTCACCAAGCTCTGGAAACACCATATATTTT. Its translation is CASSPSSGNTIYF.

V and J are TRBV7-2 and TRBJ1-6, with D maybe TRBD1 (6 bases). Germline-derived CDR1 and CDR2 are SGHTA and FQGNSA. The CDR3 sequence is 19 residues long. V was pared by 5 bases and J by 7 bases, with 27 bases between. The CDR3 sequence: CASSLRSQGLGTVNSPLHF. CDR3 bases: TGTGCCAGCAGCCTAAGGTCACAGGGACTTGGTACTGTGAATTCACCCCTCCACTTT.

V gene TRBV6-5 combines with J gene TRBJ1-1; no clear D. The CDR3 loop spans 14 amino acids. V shed 2 bases and J shed 1 base, with 8 bases lying between them. Germline CDR1 and CDR2: MNHEY and SVGAGI. The DNA for the CDR3 is TGTGCCAGCAGTTACCGGGCCTCGAACACTGAAGCTTTCTTT. It specifies CASSYRASNTEAFF.

The chain combines TRBV5-4 with TRBJ2-5, with 9 bases matching TRBD2. The CDR3 covers 15 residues. Germline values: CDR1 SGHNT, CDR2 YYREEE (reference sequence). Germline trimming cut 1 base from V and 5 bases from J; bases unmatched to any gene: 6. DNA for the CDR3: TGTGCCAGCAGCTTGACGGCGGGAGGGCACGAGACCCAGTACTTC. This translates into CASSLTAGGHETQYF.

In the case of this clone: Other DNA sequences in this sample translate to the same CDR3. As DNA, the CDR3 is TGTGCCAGCAGTTACTCGAGAGCGGGAACCTACGAGCAGTACTTC. It yields the protein CASSYSRAGTYEQYF. The chain recombines TRBV6-5 with TRBJ2-7, with 7 bases identical to TRBD2. This CDR3 region has 15 residues. CDR1 and CDR2 from the germline V gene are MNHEY and SVGAGI. V trimming: 0 bases; J trimming: 2 bases; junction bases outside the gene matches: 4.

The genes are TRBV15 and TRBJ1-2; TRBD1 agrees at 7 bases. Germline CDR1 and CDR2: LNHNV and YYDKDF (reference sequence). The J segment lost 8 bases and the V segment lost 0 bases, leaving 9 bases of the junction unmatched. This CDR3 is 15 amino acids long. The CDR3 here is CATSREDRQGEGYTF. The CDR3 DNA reads TGTGCCACCAGCAGAGAAGACCGACAGGGAGAAGGCTACACCTTC. The full variable domain, rest sourced from reference TRBV15 and TRBJ1-2, is DAMVIQNPRYQVTQFGKPVTLSCSQTLNHNVMYWYQQKSSQAPKLLFHYYDKDFNNEADTPDNFQSRRPNTSFCFLDIRSPGLGDTAMYLCATSREDRQGEGYTFGSGTRLTVV.

As regards this clone: At one end, the junction sequence differs from germline, possibly due to a read error. The gene calls are TRBV7-7 and TRBJ2-2; the match to TRBD1 covers 10 bases. Per the germline V gene, CDR1 is SSHAT and CDR2 is FNYEAQ (reference sequence). The CDR3 covers 15 residues. CDR3 bases: TGTGCTAGCAGCCCGGACAGGGGGGAAGCCGGGGAGCTGTTTTTT. This encodes CASSPDRGEAGELFF.